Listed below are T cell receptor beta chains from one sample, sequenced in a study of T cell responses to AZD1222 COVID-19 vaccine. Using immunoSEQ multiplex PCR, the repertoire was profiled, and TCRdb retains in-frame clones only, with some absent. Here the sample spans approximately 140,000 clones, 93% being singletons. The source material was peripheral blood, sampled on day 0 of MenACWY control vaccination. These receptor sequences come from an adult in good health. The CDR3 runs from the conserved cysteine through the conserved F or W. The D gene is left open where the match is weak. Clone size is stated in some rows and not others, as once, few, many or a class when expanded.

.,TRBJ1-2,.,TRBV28,TGTGCCAGCAGTTTTGGGTGGAGCTATGGCTACACCTTC,CASSFGWSYGYTF
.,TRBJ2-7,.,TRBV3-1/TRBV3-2,TGTGCCAGCAGCCAAGAGGGATCCCAGAGCTACGAGCAGTACTTC,CASSQEGSQSYEQYF
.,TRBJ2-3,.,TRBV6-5,TGTGCCAGCAGCCCCGGGAGGACAGGCACAGATACGCAGTATTTT,CASSPGRTGTDTQYF
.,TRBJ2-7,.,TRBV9,TGTGCCAGCAGCGTTGGGGACAACCCGTACGAGCAGTACTTC,CASSVGDNPYEQYF
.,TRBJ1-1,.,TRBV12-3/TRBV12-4,TGTGCCAGCAGGATAGCTGAGGGCACTGAAGCTTTCTTT,CASRIAEGTEAFF
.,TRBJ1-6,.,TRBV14,TGTGCCAGCAGCCGCGGCGGGCAAGAATGGTCACCCCTCCACTTT,CASSRGGQEWSPLHF
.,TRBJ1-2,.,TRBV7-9,TGTGCCAGCAGCGTCCAGGGTTCGGGGTATGGCTACACCTTC,CASSVQGSGYGYTF
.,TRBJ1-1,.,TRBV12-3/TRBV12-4,TGTGCCAGCAAGGGGCAGGCGTACACTGAAGCTTTCTTT,CASKGQAYTEAFF
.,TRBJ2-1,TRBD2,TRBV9,TGTGCCAGCAGCACCGGGACTAGCTACAATGAGCAGTTCTTC,CASSTGTSYNEQFF
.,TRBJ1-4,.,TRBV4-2,TGTGCCAGCAGCCAAGCGTGGAACCGTGCAACTAATGAAAAACTGTTTTTT,CASSQAWNRATNEKLFF
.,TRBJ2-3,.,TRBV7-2,TGTGCCAGCAGCTTAGACACAGATACGCAGTATTTT,CASSLDTDTQYF
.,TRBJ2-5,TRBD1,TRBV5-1,TGCGCCAGCAGCGCGCGGAGTGGGACAGCCGAGGAAGAGACCCAGTACTTC,CASSARSGTAEEETQYF
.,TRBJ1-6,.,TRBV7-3,TGTGCCAGCAGCTTACTAGGGATGTATAATTCACCCCTCCACTTT,CASSLLGMYNSPLHF
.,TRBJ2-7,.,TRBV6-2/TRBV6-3,TGTGCCAGCAGTTTCAAATACGAGCAGTACTTC,CASSFKYEQYF
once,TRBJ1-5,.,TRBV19,TGTGCCAGTAGTATATCACCCTCACATCAGCCCCAGCATTTT,CASSISPSHQPQHF
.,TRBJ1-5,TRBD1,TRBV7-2,TGTGCCAGCAGCCTCGGACAGGACCGCAATCAGCCCCAGCATTTT,CASSLGQDRNQPQHF
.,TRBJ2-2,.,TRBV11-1,TGTGCCAGCAGCATCCTCGGGAGGAACACCGGGGAGCTGTTTTTT,CASSILGRNTGELFF
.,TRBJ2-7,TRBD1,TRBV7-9,TGTGCCAGCAGCCTGTACCCGCCGGGACAGGGTTCCGAGCAGTACTTC,CASSLYPPGQGSEQYF
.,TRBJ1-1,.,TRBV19,TGTGCCAGTAGTATAGGGGGTCGTGCTGAAGCTTTCTTT,CASSIGGRAEAFF
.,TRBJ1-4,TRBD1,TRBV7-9,TGTGCCAGCAGCTTAGTCGGCAGGACAGGGGACGAAAAACTGTTTTTT,CASSLVGRTGDEKLFF
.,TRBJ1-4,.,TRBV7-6,TGTGCCAGCAGCAAATACGAGACCAAAACGAAAGAAAAACTGTTTTTT,CASSKYETKTKEKLFF
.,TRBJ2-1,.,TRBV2,TGTGCCAGCAGGCAGGACTCTAATGCCAATGAGCAGTTCTTC,CASRQDSNANEQFF
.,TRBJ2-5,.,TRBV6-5,TGTGCCAGCAGTTACTCAGGCGGACGAGAGACCCAGTACTTC,CASSYSGGRETQYF
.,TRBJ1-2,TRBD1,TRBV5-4,TGTGCCAGCCACACGTTGACAGGGGATGGCTACACCTTC,CASHTLTGDGYTF
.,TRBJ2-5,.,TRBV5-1,TGCGCCAGCAGCCGTCGGTGGGGAGAGACCCAGTACTTC,CASSRRWGETQYF
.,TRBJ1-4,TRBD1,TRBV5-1,TGCGCCAGCAGCTCTGGACAGGGGGCAATAATGGAAAAACTGTTTTTT,CASSSGQGAIMEKLFF
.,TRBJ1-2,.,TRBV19,TGTGCCAGTAGTGGAGAGTATGGCTACACCTTC,CASSGEYGYTF
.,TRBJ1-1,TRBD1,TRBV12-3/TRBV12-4,TGTGCCAGCAGCCAGGACAGGGACGCTTTCTTT,CASSQDRDAFF
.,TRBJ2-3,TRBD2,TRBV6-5,TGTGCCAGCAGTTACTCGGCGGGGGGCACAGATACGCAGTATTTT,CASSYSAGGTDTQYF
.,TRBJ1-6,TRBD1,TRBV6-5,TGTGCCAGCAGTTACTCCGACAGGGGGGGCAATTCACCCCTCCACTTT,CASSYSDRGGNSPLHF
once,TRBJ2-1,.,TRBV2,TGTGCCAGCAGGGCCCCTACTAGGATGGGTAATGAGCAGTTCTTC,CASRAPTRMGNEQFF
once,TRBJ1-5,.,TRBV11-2,TGTGCCAGCAGCCGGGAGTTTGGTCAGCCCCAGCATTTT,CASSREFGQPQHF
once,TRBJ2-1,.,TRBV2,TGTGCCAGCAGCCTAACTTGGGACATTGGGTCTGATGAGCAGTTCTTC,CASSLTWDIGSDEQFF
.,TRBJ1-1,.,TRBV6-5,TGTGCCAGCAGCGGGCGACGGGGGGCTGAAGCTTTCTTT,CASSGRRGAEAFF
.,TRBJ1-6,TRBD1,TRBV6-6,TGTGCCAGCAGTGAGACAGGGAAAAATTCACCCCTCCACTTT,CASSETGKNSPLHF
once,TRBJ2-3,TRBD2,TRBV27,TGTGCCAGCAGTTGGAGCCGGGGGGGGCCCCCGAATACGCAGTATTTT,CASSWSRGGPPNTQYF
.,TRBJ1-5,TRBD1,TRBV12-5,TGTGCTAGTGGTTTGGACCAAGCTCGGGACAGGGATAATGGCAATCAGCCCCAGCATTTT,CASGLDQARDRDNGNQPQHF
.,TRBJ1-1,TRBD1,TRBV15,TGTGCCACCAGCACCAGGACAGGGATCGACACTGAAGCTTTCTTT,CATSTRTGIDTEAFF
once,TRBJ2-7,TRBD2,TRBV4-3,TGCGCCAGCAGCCAAGCTCTCGGGACTAGCGGGGGGGAATACGAGCAGTACTTC,CASSQALGTSGGEYEQYF
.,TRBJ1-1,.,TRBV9,TGTGCCAGCAGCGACCCGGGACACCCCACTGAAGCTTTCTTT,CASSDPGHPTEAFF